These 24 T cell receptor beta chains were sequenced from one sample in a study. MiXCR, run by TCRdb on the 5' RACE reads, gives a single entry per CDR3 protein. The sample lists more than 9,500 distinct CDR3 sequences; about a quarter were seen once. Treg sorting used a CD4+CD25+CD127-/low gate. Material for sequencing was Tregs sorted from blood. These receptors all come from a female donor with breast cancer.

A remark on this clonotype: One base away lies a much larger clone, so this may be a sequencing read error. This chain uses TRBV3-1 with TRBJ1-4, with 7 bases that match TRBD1. Germline-derived CDR1 and CDR2 are LGHDT and YNNKEL (reference sequence). The CDR3 runs 16 residues. Written as DNA, the CDR3 is TGTGCCAGCAGCCCCGGACAGGAGACCTATAATGATAAACTGTTTTTT. It is translated as CASSPGQETYNDKLFF.

A few counts support this clonotype. The chain is built from TRBV20-1 and TRBJ1-1, with TRBD1 as a possible D gene (5 bases). Germline-derived CDR1 and CDR2 are DFQATT and SNEGSKA (reference sequence). The CDR3 runs to 14 residues. V shed 0 bases and J shed 3 bases, with 11 bases lying between them. The CDR3, as DNA: TGCAGTGCTAGAGATAACGCCAGGGACACTGAAGCTTTCTTT. Amino acid sequence: CSARDNARDTEAFF.

Notes on this clonotype: Germline and junction disagree at one end, which may indicate a read error. The chain combines TRBV4-1 with TRBJ2-3, with D possibly TRBD2 on 6 matching bases. Germline loops: CDR1 MGHRA, CDR2 YSYEKL. This CDR3 comprises 19 residues. The CDR3 nucleotides read TGCGCCAGCAGCCTCGGGTCGGGGAGTGGGAGGCAATACACAGATACGCAGTGTTTT. Its translation is CASSLGSGSGRQYTDTQCF.

This clonotype qualifies as medium-sized (0.01 to 0.1%). This chain connects TRBV12-3 or TRBV12-4 to TRBJ1-2; D is perhaps TRBD1 (6 bases). The CDR3 contains 14 residues. V gave up 3 bases and J gave up 7 bases, with 15 bases separating them. CDR3 amino acids: CASSLRGRIGGYTF. CDR3 sequence (DNA): TGTGCCAGCAGTTTGCGGGGGCGCATAGGTGGCTACACCTTC.

This clonotype was seen at least ten times. The V gene is TRBV6-5, the J gene TRBJ2-1; a possible D gene is TRBD2 (6 bases). Germline values: CDR1 MNHEY, CDR2 SVGAGI. The CDR3 totals 16 residues. Trimming left V 0 bases short and J 8 bases short, with 17 bases between. CDR3 sequence: CASSYSRLQPGDEQFF. The CDR3 nucleotides are TGTGCCAGCAGTTACTCGAGACTCCAGCCGGGGGATGAGCAGTTCTTC.

By share, this clonotype ranks as medium-sized. The chain recombines TRBV5-1 with TRBJ2-1; D may correspond to TRBD1 or TRBD2 (5 bases each). Trimming removed 5 bases at V and 7 bases at J, with 10 bases between. Germline lookup yields CDR1 SGHRS and CDR2 YFSETQ. The CDR3 extends over 12 amino acids. The CDR3 here is CASSLWGNEQFF. In nucleotides, the CDR3 is TGCGCCAGCAGTCTATGGGGGAATGAGCAGTTCTTC.

This clonotype is medium-sized by share. The V call is TRBV3-1, the J call TRBJ2-2; no firm D call. This CDR3 has 12 residues. The germline V and J ends were trimmed by 1 base and 8 bases, with 5 bases remaining between them. Germline V gene lookup returns CDR1 LGHDT and CDR2 YNNKEL (reference sequence). DNA of the CDR3: TGTGCCAGCAGCCAAGCATCTGGGGAGCTGTTTTTT. Protein sequence: CASSQASGELFF.

This clonotype is labeled as medium-sized. V gene TRBV12-3 or TRBV12-4 combines with J gene TRBJ1-2, with D uncertain. V was cut by 6 bases and J by 1 base, with 12 bases left in between. This CDR3 comprises 14 residues. The CDR3 DNA reads TGTGCCAGCAGACCTCGTTTGAATAACTATGGCTACACCTTC. As protein: CASRPRLNNYGYTF.

This clonotype came up once. The rearrangement links TRBV29-1 to TRBJ2-1; 9 bases are a match to TRBD1. The V gene's germline CDR1 is SQVTM and CDR2 ANQGSEA. V lost 7 bases to trimming and J lost 8 bases; unmatched junction nucleotides: 9. The CDR3 has 13 residues. CDR3 nucleotides: TGCAGCGCAGAGGGGACAGGGTGGTATGAGCAGTTCTTC. Residues: CSAEGTGWYEQFF.

This clonotype is labeled medium-sized. V usage is TRBV20-1 and J usage is TRBJ1-5, with 10 bases that match TRBD1. CDR3 length: 18 residues. The germline V gene has CDR1 DFQATT and CDR2 SNEGSKA (reference sequence). Trimming cost V 4 bases and J 2 bases; bases outside gene matches: 14. CDR3 sequence: CSANRDRGRPFGNQPQHF. The CDR3 DNA reads TGCAGTGCTAACCGGGACAGGGGACGACCGTTCGGCAATCAGCCCCAGCATTTT.

In its sample, this clonotype is medium-sized. J is TRBJ2-7 and V is TRBV4-1, with 7 bases identical to TRBD1. CDR3 size: 16 residues. Germline V gene sequence: CDR1 MGHRA, CDR2 YSYEKL. Unmatched junction bases numbered 5, after V lost 0 bases and J lost 0 bases. The CDR3 spells CASSQDQGQTSYEQYF. DNA for the CDR3: TGCGCCAGCAGCCAAGACCAGGGACAGACCTCCTACGAGCAGTACTTC.

This clonotype was recorded many times. The chain joins TRBV5-1 to TRBJ1-1; TRBD1 matches 10 bases. Germline assignment: CDR1 SGHRS and CDR2 YFSETQ. The trim removed 7 bases at V and 0 bases at J, leaving 12 bases unmatched. The CDR3 spans 17 residues. In nucleotides, the CDR3 is TGCGCCAGCCATAATCGCCGGGACAGGGGACTGAACACTGAAGCTTTCTTT. Amino acid sequence: CASHNRRDRGLNTEAFF.

By share, this clonotype ranks as medium-sized. The rearrangement uses TRBV20-1 and TRBJ2-7; D gene uncertain. This CDR3 is built from 17 residues. Between the trimmed V and J ends, which lost 0 bases and 5 bases, there was a span of 23 bases. Germline V gives CDR1 DFQATT, CDR2 SNEGSKA (reference sequence). The CDR3 loop is CSARDGPKTTQSHEQYF. DNA for the CDR3: TGCAGTGCTAGAGATGGGCCGAAGACAACTCAGTCCCACGAGCAGTACTTC.

To note about this clonotype: A read error may explain this, as a much larger clone is one base away. The missing conserved phenylalanine or tryptophan at the end of this CDR3 makes a read error likely. V and J are TRBV7-6 and TRBJ2-7, with TRBD2 matching over 9 bases. The V and J ends lost 7 bases and 6 bases, in that order; junction bases with no gene match: 10. Germline CDR1 SGHVS, CDR2 FNYEAQ. This CDR3 is built from 14 residues. The CDR3, as DNA: TGTGCCAGCACCCCCGCGCGGGAGGGCGGCGAGCAGTACTCC. Encoded protein: CASTPAREGGEQYS.

Comments on this clonotype: Because it lacks the conserved phenylalanine or tryptophan at the end, this CDR3 is likely a read error. It is unclear where the CDR3 begins or ends on the DNA, so no DNA is shown, and the CDR3 is as TCRdb lists it. The chain has TRBV20-1 and TRBJ2-7. Germline-derived CDR1 and CDR2 are DFQATT and SNEGSKA (reference sequence). The length of the CDR3 is 13 amino acids, counting both ends. This CDR3 reads CSASDRSHEQYMG.

This clonotype is categorized as medium-sized. The CDR3 is CASRLGQNNEKLFF. In nucleotides, the CDR3 is TGTGCCAGCAGACTCGGACAGAATAATGAAAAACTGTTTTTT. This sequence joins TRBV6-5 and TRBJ1-4; a weak D match, TRBD1 (6 bases). CDR3 length equals 14 residues. In germline, CDR1 is MNHEY, CDR2 SVGAGI. Trimming stripped 6 bases from V and 4 bases from J, with 12 bases between.

As for this clonotype: Being one base from a much bigger clone, this may be a read error. CDR3 sequence: CASSVDFSADTQYF. DNA of the CDR3: TGTGCCAGCAGCGTAGACTTTAGCGCAGATACGCAGTATTTT. The chain joins TRBV9 to TRBJ2-3; a possible D gene is TRBD2 (5 bases). From germline, CDR1 is SGDLS and CDR2 YYNGEE. The CDR3 spans 14 residues. V lost 0 bases and J 4 bases, leaving 9 bases between the germline ends. Full variable domain (missing parts from reference TRBV9 and TRBJ2-3): DSGVTQTPKHLITATGQRVTLRCSPRSGDLSVYWYQQSLDQGLQFLIQYYNGEERAKGNILERFSAQQFPDLHSELNLSSLELGDSALYFCASSVDFSADTQYFGPGTRLTVL.

This clonotype rates as medium-sized. This sequence joins TRBV5-1 and TRBJ2-1; 13 bases match TRBD2. Germline V gene sequence: CDR1 SGHRS, CDR2 YFSETQ. The CDR3 has 16 residues. V shed 4 bases and J 2 bases; nucleotides not matched to a gene: 3. CDR3 loop: CASSAGLAGAYNEQFF. The CDR3, as DNA: TGCGCCAGCAGCGCCGGACTAGCGGGGGCCTACAATGAGCAGTTCTTC.

This clonotype was seen once. Its ends do not fully match the called genes, so a read error is possible. The V and J genes are TRBV20-1 and TRBJ1-6; 10 bases are shared with TRBD1. The CDR3 has 17 residues. Germline CDR1 and CDR2: DFQATT and SNEGSKA (reference sequence). CDR3: CCARDFTRQGANSPLHF. In nucleotides, the CDR3 is TGCTGTGCTAGAGATTTCACCCGACAGGGGGCGAATTCACCCCTCCACTTT.

J is TRBJ1-5 and V is TRBV7-9; D remains ambiguous. V was cut by 2 bases and J by 2 bases, with 10 bases left in between. This CDR3 is 15 amino acids long. The germline V gene has CDR1 SEHNR and CDR2 FQNEAQ (reference sequence). The CDR3 DNA follows: TGTGCCAGCAGCTTACTGCTAGCGGGCAATCAGCCCCAGCATTTT. Translated: CASSLLLAGNQPQHF.

This clonotype rates as medium-sized. This chain joins TRBV12-3 or TRBV12-4 and TRBJ2-1, with D perhaps TRBD1 or TRBD2 (5 bases each). This CDR3 comprises 16 residues. The V and J ends lost 1 base and 6 bases respectively, with 16 bases between them. CDR3: CASSLEGRGPSNEQFF. CDR3 in DNA: TGTGCCAGCAGTTTAGAGGGTCGGGGCCCCTCCAATGAGCAGTTCTTC.

V usage is TRBV24-1 and J usage is TRBJ2-3; D is undetermined. The CDR3 contains 13 residues. Germline V gene data show CDR1 as KGHDR and CDR2 as SFDVKD. V dropped 1 base and J dropped 5 bases, with 6 bases sitting between them. In nucleotides, the CDR3 is TGTGCCACCAGTGATTTTGAAGTAGATACGCAGTATTTT. Translated: CATSDFEVDTQYF.

By sample share, this clonotype is medium-sized (0.01 to 0.1%). J is TRBJ2-3 and V is TRBV4-1, with D perhaps matching TRBD1 or TRBD2 (6 bases each). The CDR3 is made up of 13 amino acids. V was pared by 3 bases and J by 9 bases, with 13 bases between. Germline assignment: CDR1 MGHRA and CDR2 YSYEKL. CDR3 sequence reads: CASSHGVGGTQYF. For the CDR3, the DNA is TGCGCCAGCAGCCACGGTGTAGGGGGGACGCAGTATTTT.

This rearrangement joins TRBV24-1 to TRBJ2-1, with 8 bases aligning to TRBD2. The CDR3 covers 16 residues. The germline V gene has CDR1 KGHDR and CDR2 SFDVKD. Trimming took 3 bases from V and 3 from J; bases not matched to a gene: 6. The DNA of the CDR3 is TGTGCCACCAGTGATACCCCGGGACTAGGCTACAATGAGCAGTTCTTC. Translated: CATSDTPGLGYNEQFF.